This TCR beta chain was obtained from a study of early T cells in non-severe SARS-CoV-2 infection (dated by TCRdb to the early 2020s). In terms of the full investigation: Bulk RNA from unsorted whole blood was used for TCR sequencing, so alpha and beta chains could not be paired.

The full study reports these points: VDJdb matching was skewed toward anti-spike CD8 responses and likely underestimated virus-specific expansions, missing private and CD4 specificities.

This clonotype was seen many times. The clone's antigen remains unknown. No base quality values were provided; no much bigger clone lies one nucleotide off. V has 6 bases trimmed and J has 5 bases trimmed; junction bases matching no gene number 6. Counted from cysteine to phenylalanine, this CDR3 has 14 amino acids. Left in the record is the CDR3 DNA by itself, 42 bases read in frame from the first base. The library was produced with 5' RACE. The run used a NextSeq 500. The TCR library protocol attached unique molecular identifiers to individual cDNA molecules to correct for sequencing error and PCR bias. Both TCR alpha and beta chains were sequenced, and tight co-correlation was observed between alpha and beta sequence abundances in each sample. The authors processed their data as follows. Decombinator V4 was used to annotate the V gene, J gene and CDR3 of the TCR sequences. TCRs were defined as expanded if a significant change between any two time points was detected under a Poisson model with p below 0.0001. TCR abundances were normalised to the total number of TCRs sequenced per sample and expressed as counts per million. MAIT TCRs were defined by TRAV1-2 paired with TRAJ12, TRAJ20 or TRAJ33, and iNKT TCRs by TRAV10 paired with TRAJ18. A search of VDJdb, accessed on 1 November 2021, was run for TCRs annotated to CMV, EBV and SARS-CoV-2, with TCRs annotated for multiple antigens excluded. Using fastp at Q25 and MiXCR, TCRdb reprocessed the public reads and kept productive beta chains. Rows matching on CDR3 protein sequence are summarized as one entry with the most common DNA and genes. The V and J calls shown here were made by TCRdb, not taken from the authors' results. The sample data list around 37,000 distinct CDR3 sequences, and about 10% of these were observed just once. 13% of the sample belongs to the ten largest clones.

A case-control design nested within a healthcare worker cohort in London, UK, was used, with weekly nasopharyngeal swab PCR tests and blood sampling performed. Between 23 and 31 March 2020, the week of the UK lockdown, healthcare workers were enrolled and then followed up weekly for as long as 16 weeks. This receptor was identified in an adult who was a healthcare worker with PCR-confirmed SARS-CoV-2 infection or an uninfected control (not recorded which). The chain was built from TRBV12-3 or TRBV12-4 and TRBJ2-2, and 7 bases in between align with TRBD1. Specimen: whole blood. CDR3 reads: CASRRTGETGELFF. The DNA reads as follows: TGTGCCAGCAGACGTACAGGGGAAACCGGGGAGCTGTTTTTT.